This T cell receptor (beta chain) derives from a study of T cell clonotyping in hematopoietic cell transplantation. Regarding the study as a whole: Higher Inverse Simpson Index values in graft donor and pretransplant recipient predicted broader posttransplant TCR diversity. Recipient TCR diversity dropped after transplant; expanded clonotypes rose from day 30 to 180.

Using immunoSEQ multiplex PCR, the repertoire was profiled, and TCRdb retains in-frame clones only, with some absent. Of about 43,000 clones listed, 85% were seen once; the top ten hold 2.5% to 3.5%. Described time point: recipient sample about 28 days before transplant, after cytoreduction. To note about this clone: The antigen is unknown.

There are 17 residues in the CDR3. The trim removed 6 bases at V and 4 bases at J, leaving 11 bases unmatched. The germline CDR1 and CDR2 sequences are SGDLS and YYNGEE. The gene calls are TRBV9 and TRBJ2-6; 9 bases are a match to TRBD1. The source material was peripheral blood mononuclear cells, sampled before stem cell transplant. The sequence came from a man between 60 and 75 years old with acute myeloid leukemia. Some clones in this sample may be carry-over from other donors' samples. Written as DNA, the CDR3 is TGTGCCAGCACCCCAGCGGGACAGGGCTCGGGGGCCAACGTCCTGACTTTC. It translates to CASTPAGQGSGANVLTF.